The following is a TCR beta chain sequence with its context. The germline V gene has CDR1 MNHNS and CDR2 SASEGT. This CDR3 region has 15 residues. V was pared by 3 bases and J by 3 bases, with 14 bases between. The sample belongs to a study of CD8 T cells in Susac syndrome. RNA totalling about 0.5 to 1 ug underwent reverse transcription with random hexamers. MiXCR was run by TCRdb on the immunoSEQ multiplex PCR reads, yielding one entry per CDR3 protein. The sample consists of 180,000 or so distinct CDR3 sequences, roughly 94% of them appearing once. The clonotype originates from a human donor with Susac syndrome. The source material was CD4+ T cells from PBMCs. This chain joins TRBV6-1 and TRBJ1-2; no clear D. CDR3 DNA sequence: TGTGCCAGCAGTGAGCAGAACCGCCTTTACTATGGCTACACCTTC. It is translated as CASSEQNRLYYGYTF.